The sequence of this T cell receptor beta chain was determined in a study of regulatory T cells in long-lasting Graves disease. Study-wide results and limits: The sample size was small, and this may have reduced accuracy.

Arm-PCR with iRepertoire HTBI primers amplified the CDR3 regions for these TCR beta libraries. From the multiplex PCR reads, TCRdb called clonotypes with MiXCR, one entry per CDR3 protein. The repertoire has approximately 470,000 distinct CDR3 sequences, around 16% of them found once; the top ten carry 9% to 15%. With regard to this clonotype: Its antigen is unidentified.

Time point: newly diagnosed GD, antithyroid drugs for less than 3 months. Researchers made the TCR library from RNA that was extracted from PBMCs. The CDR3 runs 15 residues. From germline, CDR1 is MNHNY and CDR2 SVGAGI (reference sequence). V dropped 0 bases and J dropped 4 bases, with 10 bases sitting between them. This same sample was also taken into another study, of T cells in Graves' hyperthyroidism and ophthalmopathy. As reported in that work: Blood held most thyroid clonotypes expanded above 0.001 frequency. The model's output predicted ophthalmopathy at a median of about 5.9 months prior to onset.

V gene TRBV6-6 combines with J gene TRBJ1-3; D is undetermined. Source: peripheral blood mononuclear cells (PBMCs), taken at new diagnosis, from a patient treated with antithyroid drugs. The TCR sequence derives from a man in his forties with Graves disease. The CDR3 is CASSYSGGHGNTIYF. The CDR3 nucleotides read TGTGCCAGCAGTTACTCGGGAGGTCACGGAAACACCATATATTTT.